This TCR beta chain derives from a study of a mutant IDH1 vaccine in newly diagnosed glioma. Study details: The first vaccination came 4-6 weeks after radiotherapy alone, or with temozolomide cycles. Treatment recipients were approximately 60% male and around 40% female, and their mean age was roughly 44 years.

Findings and limits, study-wide: Detectable vaccine-induced immune responses arose in 80% to 95% of patients.

This clone was seen only a few times. The antigen remains undetermined. TCRdb's copy holds only in-frame clones and misses some; the assay was immunoSEQ multiplex PCR. This sample has roughly 64,000 clones, with roughly 68% found just once. Regarding time point: week 35, safety follow-up. It was 300 ug of mutant IDH1 20-mer peptide that made up each vaccine dose, given with topical imiquimod. Germline V CDR1 and CDR2: MRHNA, SNTAGT. This CDR3 is 15 amino acids long. With 5 bases clipped from V and 5 bases from J, the junction kept 7 bases outside the gene matches. Sequenced material: PBMCs, taken from a glioma patient whose treatment included an IDH1 peptide vaccine. The receptor comes from a man aged 45-65 years with glioma. The genes are TRBV6-4 and TRBJ2-2; 8 positions match TRBD1. Here the CDR3 DNA reads TGTGCCAGCAGTCCCGGACAGGGTTGGACCGGGGAGCTGTTTTTT. It yields the protein CASSPGQGWTGELFF.